One sample yielded the 30 T cell receptor beta chains listed below, sequenced in a study of OX40 agonist ivuxolimab in advanced cancers. The assay was immunoSEQ multiplex PCR, and TCRdb's table has in-frame clones only and misses some. Of tens of thousands of clones listed, about 83% are singletons. Sequenced material: CD4+ or CD8+ T cells sorted from blood, taken in a trial of the OX40 agonist ivuxolimab. These receptors all stem from an adult with an advanced solid tumor such as melanoma, head and neck, liver or kidney cancer.

The V gene is TRBV19, the J gene TRBJ2-3; possible D gene TRBD1, 5 bases. V shed 1 base and J shed 3 bases, with 11 bases lying between them. From germline, CDR1 is LNHDA and CDR2 SQIVND (reference sequence). The CDR3 spans 15 residues. In DNA, the CDR3 is TGTGCCAGTAGTATAGTAGCAGGGCGAACAGATACGCAGTATTTT. Encoded protein: CASSIVAGRTDTQYF.

The chain combines TRBV14 with TRBJ2-2, with 9 bases identical to TRBD1. The CDR3 totals 17 residues. From germline, CDR1 is SGHDN and CDR2 FVKESK. Trimming cost V 1 base and J 6 bases; bases outside gene matches: 9. The chain's CDR3 is CASSQGWRTGVPGELFF. CDR3 bases: TGTGCCAGCAGCCAAGGCTGGCGGACAGGGGTCCCCGGGGAGCTGTTTTTT.

The chain carries TRBV5-1 and TRBJ2-3, with 11 bases matching TRBD2. The CDR3 runs to 14 residues. V was pared by 0 bases and J by 9 bases, with 3 bases of the junction left unmatched. CDR1 is SGHRS, CDR2 YFSETQ, per germline. The CDR3 loop is CASSLGLAGRTQYF. CDR3 bases: TGCGCCAGCAGCTTGGGACTAGCGGGGAGGACGCAGTATTTT.

The chain employs TRBV29-1 and TRBJ2-2; either TRBD1 or TRBD2 may supply D (5 bases each). The CDR3 totals 15 residues. V was cut by 8 bases and J by 4 bases, with 20 bases left in between. Germline-derived CDR1 and CDR2 are SQVTM and ANQGSEA. In DNA, the CDR3 is TGCAGCACCTCCGGGACCCTAAGCCCCACCGGGGAGCTGTTTTTT. Translated, it gives CSTSGTLSPTGELFF.

The chain links TRBV30 to TRBJ1-1; D is possibly TRBD1 (5 bases). Germline V gene lookup returns CDR1 GTSNPN and CDR2 SVGIG (reference sequence). V was clipped by 2 bases and J by 0 bases, with 10 bases between them. The CDR3 runs to 14 residues. CDR3: CAWSSGLLNTEAFF. CDR3 coding DNA: TGTGCCTGGAGTTCGGGACTTCTGAACACTGAAGCTTTCTTT.

The chain is built from TRBV28 and TRBJ2-2; D uncertain. Germline CDR1 MDHEN, CDR2 SYDVKM. The CDR3 runs 15 residues. Trimming took off 4 bases at V and 1 base at J, with 10 bases between the two ends. CDR3 in DNA: TGTGCCAGCAGTTCTGGCGTCAGGAACACCGGGGAGCTGTTTTTT. It codes for CASSSGVRNTGELFF.

This clone was recorded a few times. This chain uses TRBV19 with TRBJ2-5, with 12 bases fitting TRBD2. The CDR3 is 14 residues long. V gave up 11 bases and J gave up 2 bases; unmatched junction bases: 6. Germline-derived CDR1 and CDR2 are LNHDA and SQIVND (reference sequence). CDR3 nucleotides: TGTGCCTCCAGGACTAGCGGGACACAAGAGACCCAGTACTTC. This sequence encodes CASRTSGTQETQYF.

The chain links TRBV7-2 to TRBJ2-1, with a tentative D call TRBD1 (6 bases). Germline lookup yields CDR1 SGHTA and CDR2 FQGNSA. Trimming stripped 7 bases from V and 7 bases from J, with 20 bases between. The length of the CDR3 is 15 residues. CDR3 bases: TGTGCCAGCACCATAGGAGGTACCCAGGGGAATGAGCAGTTCTTC. As protein: CASTIGGTQGNEQFF.

The chain has TRBV5-1 and TRBJ2-2; D is unresolved. The germline gives CDR1 SGHRS, CDR2 YFSETQ. V was cut by 5 bases and J by 6 bases, with 11 bases left in between. The CDR3 spans 13 residues. The CDR3 bases are TGCGCCAGCAGTCCCTGGGGTCCCGGGGAGCTGTTTTTT. Its translation: CASSPWGPGELFF.

The chain couples TRBV6-1 to TRBJ1-2; the match to TRBD1 covers 7 bases. The CDR3 consists of 14 residues. The junction had 4 bases not matched to a gene; V was cut back by 4 bases and J by 2 bases. CDR1 is MNHNS, CDR2 SASEGT, per germline. For the CDR3, the DNA is TGTGCCAGCAGTGTAAGGGGGCGGAACTATGGCTACACCTTC. Protein sequence: CASSVRGRNYGYTF.

The J gene is TRBJ1-4, the V gene TRBV18, with 7 bases identical to TRBD1. CDR1 and CDR2 from the germline V gene are KGHSH and LQKENI. Trimming removed 1 base from V and 4 bases from J; junction bases left unmatched: 3. CDR3 size: 15 residues. For the CDR3, the DNA is TGTGCCAGCTCACCACGACAGGGCGATAATGAAAAACTGTTTTTT. Translating it yields CASSPRQGDNEKLFF.

This chain joins TRBV30 and TRBJ2-3; 13 nucleotides match TRBD2. V shed 3 bases and J 3 bases; nucleotides not matched to a gene: 12. Germline assignment: CDR1 GTSNPN and CDR2 SVGIG (reference sequence). This CDR3 is 18 amino acids long. The CDR3, as DNA: TGTGCCTGGAGCCCGACTAGCGGGGGGTTTTTTGGTACAGATACGCAGTATTTT. Its translation is CAWSPTSGGFFGTDTQYF. The complete variable domain, with remaining parts taken from reference TRBV30 and TRBJ2-3, reads SQTIHQWPATLVQPVGSPLSLECTVEGTSNPNLYWYRQAAGRGLQLLFYSVGIGQISSEVPQNLSASRPQDRQFILSSKKLLLSDSGFYLCAWSPTSGGFFGTDTQYFGPGTRLTVL.

The chain is built from TRBV29-1 and TRBJ1-4; unclear D gene. The CDR3 length is 11 residues. Trimming took off 4 bases at V and 4 bases at J, with 4 bases between the two ends. CDR1 SQVTM and CDR2 ANQGSEA come from the germline V gene. The CDR3 DNA reads TGCAGCGTTGGCAGTAATGAAAAACTGTTTTTT. Translating gives CSVGSNEKLFF.

The chain has TRBV18 and TRBJ1-1, with TRBD1 identical over 8 bases. This CDR3 contains 14 residues. Per the germline V gene, CDR1 is KGHSH and CDR2 is LQKENI. V shed 6 bases and J 6 bases; nucleotides not matched to a gene: 9. The CDR3, as DNA: TGTGCCAGCTCGCCGAGCCCGACAGGGGCTGAAGCTTTCTTT. Its protein is CASSPSPTGAEAFF.

This clone showed up just once. The chain combines TRBV12-5 with TRBJ1-1; 10 nucleotides match TRBD1. The CDR3 contains 15 residues. V shed 6 bases and J 4 bases; nucleotides not matched to a gene: 8. Germline lookup yields CDR1 LGHNT and CDR2 FRNRAP. CDR3: CASGRQGARRTEAFF. In DNA, the CDR3 is TGTGCTAGTGGAAGACAGGGGGCCCGGCGCACTGAAGCTTTCTTT.

The chain uses TRBV7-6 and TRBJ2-2, with D tentatively TRBD1 (6 bases). This CDR3 has 20 residues. CDR1 is SGHVS and CDR2 is FNYEAQ in the germline V gene. Trimming removed 1 base at V and 0 bases at J, with 21 bases between. The CDR3 here is CASSLVPFSGQRANTGELFF. DNA of the CDR3: TGTGCCAGCAGCTTAGTCCCGTTTTCGGGACAAAGGGCGAACACCGGGGAGCTGTTTTTT.

The V gene is TRBV10-3, the J gene TRBJ1-1; no clear D. V lost 2 bases to trimming and J lost 3 bases, with 13 bases between them. Per germline, CDR1 ENHRY and CDR2 SYGVKD. The CDR3 has 15 residues. The CDR3 DNA reads TGTGCCATCAGTGAGAGAGGAGGGTCGGACACTGAAGCTTTCTTT. Its translation: CAISERGGSDTEAFF.

This chain uses TRBV7-2 with TRBJ1-2; unclear D gene. The CDR3 contains 14 residues. Germline V gene sequence: CDR1 SGHTA, CDR2 FQGNSA. Between the trimmed V and J ends, which lost 1 base and 4 bases, there was a span of 10 bases. CDR3: CASSLVEGTYGYTF. The DNA for the CDR3 is TGTGCCAGCAGCTTAGTGGAGGGCACCTATGGCTACACCTTC.

V gene TRBV5-1 combines with J gene TRBJ2-3; 10 nucleotides agree with TRBD2. This CDR3 spans 17 amino acids. Per germline, CDR1 SGHRS and CDR2 YFSETQ. V was clipped by 4 bases and J by 1 base; unmatched bases: 9. CDR3 in DNA: TGCGCCAGCAGCCCGACTTTGCTAGCGGGAGGCACAGATACGCAGTATTTT. Its protein product is CASSPTLLAGGTDTQYF.

The V and J genes are TRBV7-9 and TRBJ2-7, with a weak D call TRBD1 (6 bases). CDR3 length: 13 amino acids. The V end was cut by 5 bases, the J end by 2 bases, with 10 bases between. In germline, CDR1 is SEHNR, CDR2 FQNEAQ (reference sequence). The CDR3 loop reads CASSATGAYEQYF. CDR3 nucleotides: TGTGCCAGCAGCGCGACAGGAGCCTACGAGCAGTACTTC.

The chain carries TRBV13 and TRBJ1-6, with 7 nucleotides matching TRBD1. The CDR3 length is 16 residues. V was pared by 6 bases and J by 9 bases, with 14 bases of the junction left unmatched. Germline CDR1 reads PRHDT; CDR2 reads FYEKMQ (reference sequence). This CDR3 is CASSTYGEGAFSPLHF. As DNA, the CDR3 is TGTGCCAGCAGTACCTATGGGGAGGGGGCTTTTTCACCCCTCCACTTT.

The rearrangement uses TRBV27 and TRBJ2-2; 13 bases fit TRBD2. The germline gives CDR1 MNHEY, CDR2 SMNVEV (reference sequence). CDR3 length equals 18 residues. Trimming cost V 3 bases and J 1 base; bases outside gene matches: 5. The CDR3 DNA reads as TGTGCCAGCAGTTTTCGGACTAGCGGGGGCCGGAACACCGGGGAGCTGTTTTTT. It is translated as CASSFRTSGGRNTGELFF.

This chain joins TRBV7-9 and TRBJ2-1, with 9 bases matching TRBD2. The CDR3 loop spans 14 amino acids. J was trimmed by 6 bases and V by 3 bases; bases with no gene match: 3. Germline CDR1 reads SEHNR; CDR2 reads FQNEAQ (reference sequence). The chain's CDR3 is CASSLGLASNEQFF. For the CDR3, the DNA is TGTGCCAGCAGCTTGGGACTAGCTAGCAATGAGCAGTTCTTC.

The chain has TRBV19 and TRBJ1-5; weak D call: TRBD1 (6 bases). Trimming cost V 6 bases and J 6 bases, with 15 bases left between them. This CDR3 comprises 14 residues. Germline V gives CDR1 LNHDA, CDR2 SQIVND (reference sequence). CDR3 DNA: TGTGCCAGTAGCTGGCAGGGAGGGGGTCAGCCCCAGCATTTT. It yields the protein CASSWQGGGQPQHF. Variable domain in full (rest from reference TRBV19 and TRBJ1-5): DGGITQSPKYLFRKEGQNVTLSCEQNLNHDAMYWYRQDPGQGLRLIYYSQIVNDFQKGDIAEGYSVSREKKESFPLTVTSAQKNPTAFYLCASSWQGGGQPQHFGDGTRLSIL.

The V and J genes are TRBV7-8 and TRBJ1-1; no firm D call. The germline V gene has CDR1 SGHVS and CDR2 FQNEAQ. V was clipped by 5 bases and J by 1 base, with 11 bases between them. The CDR3 consists of 14 residues. The CDR3 reads CASSARLENTEAFF. The CDR3 DNA reads as TGTGCCAGCAGCGCTAGGCTCGAGAACACTGAAGCTTTCTTT.

This chain links TRBV19 with TRBJ1-4, with D perhaps TRBD1 (6 bases). This CDR3 is 14 amino acids long. Trimming removed 6 bases from V and 3 bases from J, with 11 bases in between. The germline CDR1 and CDR2 sequences are LNHDA and SQIVND (reference sequence). CDR3 sequence (DNA): TGTGCCAGTAGCTCAGGGGAAGCTAATGAAAAACTGTTTTTT. Its protein is CASSSGEANEKLFF. Full variable domain (rest looked up from reference TRBV19 and TRBJ1-4): DGGITQSPKYLFRKEGQNVTLSCEQNLNHDAMYWYRQDPGQGLRLIYYSQIVNDFQKGDIAEGYSVSREKKESFPLTVTSAQKNPTAFYLCASSSGEANEKLFFGSGTQLSVL.

The chain couples TRBV27 to TRBJ2-5; either TRBD1 or TRBD2 may supply D (5 bases each). The germline gives CDR1 MNHEY, CDR2 SMNVEV (reference sequence). Trimming took 10 bases from V and 5 from J, leaving 26 bases between them. The CDR3 has 16 amino acids. CDR3: CATRGGAGTRRETQYF. Here the CDR3 DNA reads TGTGCCACCAGAGGTGGGGCGGGCACTAGGCGGGAGACCCAGTACTTC.

V usage is TRBV14 and J usage is TRBJ1-6, with TRBD1 as a possible D gene (5 bases). The CDR3 is 15 amino acids. The V end was cut by 1 base, the J end by 7 bases, with 11 bases between. Germline V lookup: CDR1 SGHDN, CDR2 FVKESK. CDR3: CASSQVEGLNSPLHF. CDR3 DNA: TGTGCCAGCAGCCAAGTGGAGGGGCTGAATTCACCCCTCCACTTT.

The chain recombines TRBV27 with TRBJ1-2; no clear D. Trimming removed 6 bases at V and 7 bases at J, with 18 bases between. The CDR3 has 14 residues. CDR1 is MNHEY, CDR2 SMNVEV, per germline (reference sequence). The DNA for the CDR3 is TGTGCCAGCAGCTTCGGAGGAGCCGTAGGTGGCTACACCTTC. It translates to CASSFGGAVGGYTF.

This clone was seen just once. The rearrangement links TRBV19 to TRBJ1-5; a weak D match, TRBD1 (5 bases). The V and J ends lost 1 base and 5 bases respectively, with 15 bases between them. CDR1 LNHDA and CDR2 SQIVND come from the germline V gene (reference sequence). The length of the CDR3 is 16 residues. The CDR3 loop reads CASSIAGDTGYQPQHF. CDR3 coding DNA: TGTGCCAGTAGTATAGCGGGGGATACGGGATATCAGCCCCAGCATTTT.